These 11 T cell receptor beta chains originate from one sample sequenced in a study of graft-versus-host responses after intestinal transplantation. Profiling relied on immunoSEQ multiplex PCR, and the TCRdb table lists in-frame clones only, not all of them. Of about 7,200 clones listed, 20% to 25% are singletons. The sequences come from alloreactive CD4+ T cells from a mixed lymphocyte reaction culture, collected before transplantation. Noted subset: CFSE-low proliferating T cells sorted from approximately 6-day pre-transplant mixed lymphocyte reaction (GvH or HvG direction). These receptors came from a human patient who was an organ donor for intestinal transplantation.

This clone was seen a few times. This sequence joins TRBV27 and TRBJ2-3; a weak D match, TRBD1 (6 bases). Germline V lookup: CDR1 MNHEY, CDR2 SMNVEV (reference sequence). The CDR3 has 15 residues. The V end was cut by 0 bases, the J end by 8 bases, with 15 bases between. In nucleotides, the CDR3 is TGTGCCAGCAGTTTATCCCCCAGGGGAGAAACTACGCAGTATTTT. It translates to CASSLSPRGETTQYF.

This clone was counted a few times. The V call is TRBV7-7, the J call TRBJ2-5; perhaps TRBD1 as D (5 bases). Germline assignment: CDR1 SSHAT and CDR2 FNYEAQ (reference sequence). The length of the CDR3 is 13 residues. V lost 3 bases and J lost 3, with 8 bases in between. Written as DNA, the CDR3 is TGTGCCAGCAGCTTGCCCAGGGAAGAGACCCAGTACTTC. Protein: CASSLPREETQYF.

The chain is built from TRBV6-1 and TRBJ1-6, with 7 bases aligning to TRBD1. The CDR3 has 14 residues. The germline V gene encodes CDR1 MNHNS and CDR2 SASEGT. V was clipped by 5 bases and J by 6 bases; unmatched bases: 4. The CDR3, as DNA: TGTGCCAGCAGTAGAGGGACAGTTAATTCACCCCTCCACTTT. Residues: CASSRGTVNSPLHF.

A note on this clone: The junction departs from germline at one end; a sequencing error may be responsible. The chain couples TRBV7-2 to TRBJ2-5; D may match TRBD1 or TRBD2 (5 bases each). This CDR3 has 15 residues. The germline CDR1 and CDR2 sequences are SGHTA and FQGNSA. CDR3: CASSRGPLPQETLYF. CDR3 sequence (DNA): TGTGCCAGCAGCCGGGGCCCCCTTCCTCAAGAGACCCTGTACTTC.

This clone counts as medium-sized (0.01 to 0.1%). CDR3 region: CASSLGLFTDTQYF. In nucleotides, the CDR3 is TGTGCCAGCAGCTTGGGACTATTCACAGATACGCAGTATTTT. The genes are TRBV7-2 and TRBJ2-3; 7 bases agree with TRBD2. This CDR3 contains 14 residues. J was trimmed by 2 bases and V by 3 bases; bases with no gene match: 2. Germline V gene sequence: CDR1 SGHTA, CDR2 FQGNSA.

The V call is TRBV7-3, the J call TRBJ1-1, with 7 bases identical to TRBD1. This CDR3 is 14 amino acids long. V dropped 3 bases and J dropped 4; count of bases not matched to a gene: 5. The V gene's germline CDR1 is SGHTA and CDR2 FQGTGA. The CDR3 DNA is TGTGCCAGCAGCTTCGCGACAGGGTCCACTGAAGCTTTCTTT. Residues: CASSFATGSTEAFF.

V gene TRBV7-9 combines with J gene TRBJ2-3; TRBD2 aligns across 8 bases. The CDR3 runs to 17 residues. V lost 3 bases to trimming and J lost 1 base; unmatched junction nucleotides: 9. Germline values: CDR1 SEHNR, CDR2 FQNEAQ (reference sequence). CDR3 in DNA: TGTGCCAGCAGCTTGGCCGCCCCACTAGCGGGCACAGATACGCAGTATTTT. Translated, it gives CASSLAAPLAGTDTQYF.

The J gene is TRBJ1-1, the V gene TRBV21-1; the table's D call TRBD1 went unverified against the DNA. TRBV21-1 is given as a pseudogene. This CDR3 is 17 amino acids long. CDR3 nucleotides: TGCGCCAGCAGTGAAGGTCTCAGACACTGTGTCGACACTGAAGCTTTCTTT. Translation gives CASSEGLRHCVDTEAFF.

V and J are TRBV7-9 and TRBJ2-1, with 9 bases aligning to TRBD1. V trimming: 5 bases; J trimming: 0 bases; junction bases outside the gene matches: 2. Germline V gene data show CDR1 as SEHNR and CDR2 as FQNEAQ (reference sequence). This CDR3 region has 15 residues. CDR3 protein: CASSPDRGSYNEQFF. CDR3 DNA sequence: TGTGCCAGCAGCCCGGACAGGGGCTCCTACAATGAGCAGTTCTTC. The full variable domain, its missing parts supplied by reference TRBV7-9 and TRBJ2-1, is DTGVSQNPRHKITKRGQNVTFRCDPISEHNRLYWYRQTLGQGPEFLTYFQNEAQLEKSRLLSDRFSAERPKGSFSTLEIQRTEQGDSAMYLCASSPDRGSYNEQFFGPGTRLTVL.

This clone was observed once. The rearrangement joins TRBV30 to TRBJ2-3; 9 positions agree with TRBD2. Germline CDR1 GTSNPN, CDR2 SVGIG (reference sequence). The CDR3 spans 14 residues. J was trimmed by 1 base and V by 1 base; bases with no gene match: 0. As DNA, the CDR3 is TGTGCCTGGAGTGAGCGGGAGGGCACAGATACGCAGTATTTT. Its translation is CAWSEREGTDTQYF. Full variable domain (remainder filled in from reference TRBV30 and TRBJ2-3): SQTIHQWPATLVQPVGSPLSLECTVEGTSNPNLYWYRQAAGRGLQLLFYSVGIGQISSEVPQNLSASRPQDRQFILSSKKLLLSDSGFYLCAWSEREGTDTQYFGPGTRLTVL.

This clone is medium-sized. The rearrangement links TRBV25-1 to TRBJ1-4; D might be TRBD1 (5 bases). The CDR3 totals 12 residues. The V gene lost 8 bases and the J gene lost 4 bases, with 8 bases spanning the gap. Germline assignment: CDR1 MGHDK and CDR2 SYGVNS. CDR3: CASRRVNEKLFF. The CDR3 nucleotides read TGTGCCAGCCGCAGGGTTAATGAAAAACTGTTTTTT.